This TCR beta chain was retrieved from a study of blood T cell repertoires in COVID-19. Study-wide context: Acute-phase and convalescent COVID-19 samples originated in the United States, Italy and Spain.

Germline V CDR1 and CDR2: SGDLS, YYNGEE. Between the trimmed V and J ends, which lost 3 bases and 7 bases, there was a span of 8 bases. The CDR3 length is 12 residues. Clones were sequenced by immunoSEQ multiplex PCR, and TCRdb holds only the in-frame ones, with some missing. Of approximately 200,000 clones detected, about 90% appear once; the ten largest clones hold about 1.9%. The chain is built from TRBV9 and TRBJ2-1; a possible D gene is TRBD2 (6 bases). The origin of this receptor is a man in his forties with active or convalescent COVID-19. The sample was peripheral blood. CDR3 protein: CASSGRENEQFF. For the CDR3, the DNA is TGTGCCAGCAGCGGGAGGGAAAATGAGCAGTTCTTC.